This entry lists 2 T cell receptor beta chains sequenced from one sample in a study of radiotherapy plus CTLA-4 blockade in lung cancer (dated by TCRdb to about 2018). The library relied on the immunoSEQ multiplex PCR assay. This is the immuneACCESS table as TCRdb keeps it, with only in-frame sequences that have V and J called. A part of the clones is gone; compared with another copy, unresolved V genes explain less than half, and the rest is unexplained. For this sample the table gives approximately 49,000 clones, of which roughly 81% were detected only once. The leading ten clones occupy 25% to 35% of the sample. The input for sequencing was peripheral blood, taken from a patient treated with radiotherapy plus ipilimumab. The receptors shown here come from a human donor with non-small cell lung cancer whose response to radiotherapy plus ipilimumab could not be evaluated.

This chain connects TRBV4-1 to TRBJ1-1, with D possibly TRBD1 on 5 matching bases. This CDR3 is built from 14 residues. Germline loops: CDR1 MGHRA, CDR2 YSYEKL. Between the trimmed V and J ends, which lost 0 bases and 5 bases, there was a span of 10 bases. CDR3 protein: CASSQDQGGTEAFF. As DNA, the CDR3 is TGCGCCAGCAGCCAAGATCAGGGTGGGACTGAAGCTTTCTTT.

The chain employs TRBV5-1 and TRBJ2-2; maybe TRBD1 (6 bases). V lost 5 bases and J 0 bases, leaving 11 bases between the germline ends. Looked up from germline, CDR1 is SGHRS and CDR2 is YFSETQ. CDR3 size: 15 residues. For the CDR3, the DNA is TGCGCCAGCAGTATAGGACAGACGAACACCGGGGAGCTGTTTTTT. It translates to CASSIGQTNTGELFF.